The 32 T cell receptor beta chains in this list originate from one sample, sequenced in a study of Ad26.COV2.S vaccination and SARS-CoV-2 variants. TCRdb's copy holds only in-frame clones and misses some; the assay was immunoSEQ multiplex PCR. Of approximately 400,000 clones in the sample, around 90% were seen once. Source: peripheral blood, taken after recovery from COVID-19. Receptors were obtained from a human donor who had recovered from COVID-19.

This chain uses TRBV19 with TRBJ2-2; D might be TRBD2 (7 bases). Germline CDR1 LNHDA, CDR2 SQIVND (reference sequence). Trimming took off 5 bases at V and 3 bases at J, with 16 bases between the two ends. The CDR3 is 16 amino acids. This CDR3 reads CASSSPKGGDTGELFF. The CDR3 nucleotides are TGTGCCAGTAGTTCCCCTAAAGGGGGGGACACCGGGGAGCTGTTTTTT.

CDR3 sequence reads: CASTDSGHGNWYGYTF. CDR3 sequence (DNA): TGTGCCAGTACTGATTCGGGACACGGGAATTGGTATGGCTACACCTTC. The chain has TRBV19 and TRBJ1-2, with a tentative D call TRBD1 (6 bases). This CDR3 has 16 amino acids. Deletions cut 7 bases from V and 5 bases from J, with 23 bases between. Germline V gene data show CDR1 as LNHDA and CDR2 as SQIVND (reference sequence).

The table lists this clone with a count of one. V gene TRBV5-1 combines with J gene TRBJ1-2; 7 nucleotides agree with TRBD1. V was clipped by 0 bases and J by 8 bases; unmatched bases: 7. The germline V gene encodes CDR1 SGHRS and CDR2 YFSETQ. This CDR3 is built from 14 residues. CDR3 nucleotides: TGCGCCAGCAGCTTGGGGGACAGCTTCGAGGGCTACACCTTC. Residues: CASSLGDSFEGYTF.

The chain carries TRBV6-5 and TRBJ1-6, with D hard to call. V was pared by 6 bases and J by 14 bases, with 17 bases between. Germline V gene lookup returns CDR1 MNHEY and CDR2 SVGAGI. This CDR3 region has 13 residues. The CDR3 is CASSPSRPGALHF. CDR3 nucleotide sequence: TGTGCCAGCAGCCCCAGCAGGCCCGGGGCCCTCCACTTT.

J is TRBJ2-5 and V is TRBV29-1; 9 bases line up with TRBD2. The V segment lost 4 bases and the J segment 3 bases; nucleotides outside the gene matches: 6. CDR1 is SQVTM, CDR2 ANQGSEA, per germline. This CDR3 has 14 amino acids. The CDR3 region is CSVAGRGGEETQYF. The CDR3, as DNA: TGCAGCGTTGCGGGGCGGGGGGGCGAAGAGACCCAGTACTTC.

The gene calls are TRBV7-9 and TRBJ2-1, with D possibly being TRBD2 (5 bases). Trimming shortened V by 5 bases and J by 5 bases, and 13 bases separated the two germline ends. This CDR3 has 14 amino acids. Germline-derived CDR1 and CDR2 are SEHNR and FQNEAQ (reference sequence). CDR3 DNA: TGTGCCAGCAGCCTATTGACTAACAACAATGAGCAGTTCTTC. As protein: CASSLLTNNNEQFF.

The CDR3 loop is CASSALAGGLRTDTQYF. CDR3 sequence (DNA): TGTGCCAGCAGTGCCCTAGCGGGGGGGCTTCGGACAGATACGCAGTATTTT. This chain connects TRBV2 to TRBJ2-3, with 12 bases fitting TRBD2. In germline, CDR1 is SNHLY, CDR2 FYNNEI. J gave up 3 bases and V 4 bases, and 8 bases lay outside the gene matches. There are 17 residues in the CDR3.

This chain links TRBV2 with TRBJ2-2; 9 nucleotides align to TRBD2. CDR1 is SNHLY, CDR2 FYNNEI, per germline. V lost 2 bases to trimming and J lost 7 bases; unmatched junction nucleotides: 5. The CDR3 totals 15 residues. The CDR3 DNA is TGTGCCAGCAGTGAACGGAGCGGGAGGATCGGGGAGCTGTTTTTT. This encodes CASSERSGRIGELFF.

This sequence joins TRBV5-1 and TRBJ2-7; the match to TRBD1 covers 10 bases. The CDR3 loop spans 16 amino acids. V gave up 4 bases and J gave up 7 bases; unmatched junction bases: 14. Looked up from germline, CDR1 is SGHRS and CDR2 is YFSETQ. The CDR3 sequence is CASSLNSGTGVREQYF. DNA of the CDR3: TGCGCCAGCAGCCTAAATTCCGGGACAGGGGTTAGGGAGCAGTACTTC.

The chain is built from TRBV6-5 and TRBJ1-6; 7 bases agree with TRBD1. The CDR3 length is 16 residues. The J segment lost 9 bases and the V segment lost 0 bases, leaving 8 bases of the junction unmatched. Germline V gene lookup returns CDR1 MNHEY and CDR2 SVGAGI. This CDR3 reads CASSYSARGTGSPLHF. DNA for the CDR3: TGTGCCAGCAGTTACTCGGCCAGGGGGACCGGTTCACCCCTCCACTTT.

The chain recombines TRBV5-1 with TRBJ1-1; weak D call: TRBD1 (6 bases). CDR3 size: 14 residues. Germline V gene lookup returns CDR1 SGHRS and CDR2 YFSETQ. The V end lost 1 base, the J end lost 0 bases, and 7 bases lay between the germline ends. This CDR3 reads CASSLTGMNTEAFF. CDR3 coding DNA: TGCGCCAGCAGCTTGACAGGGATGAACACTGAAGCTTTCTTT.

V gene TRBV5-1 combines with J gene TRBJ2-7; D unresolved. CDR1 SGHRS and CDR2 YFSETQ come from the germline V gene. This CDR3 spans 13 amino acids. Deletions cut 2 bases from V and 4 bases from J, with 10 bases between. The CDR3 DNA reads TGCGCCAGCAGCTTCTCTCTAGATTACGAGCAGTACTTC. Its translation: CASSFSLDYEQYF.

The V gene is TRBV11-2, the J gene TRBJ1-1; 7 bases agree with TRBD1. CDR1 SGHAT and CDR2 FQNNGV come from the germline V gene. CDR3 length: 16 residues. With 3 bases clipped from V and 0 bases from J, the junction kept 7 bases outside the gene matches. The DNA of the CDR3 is TGTGCCAGCAGCTTCATACAGGGGACTCTGAACACTGAAGCTTTCTTT. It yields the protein CASSFIQGTLNTEAFF.

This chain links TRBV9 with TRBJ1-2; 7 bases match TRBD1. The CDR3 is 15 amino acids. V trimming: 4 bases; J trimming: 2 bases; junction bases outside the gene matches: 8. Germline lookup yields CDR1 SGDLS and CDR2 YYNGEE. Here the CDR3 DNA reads TGTGCCAGCAGCCTCGGGGACAGCTTAAACTATGGCTACACCTTC. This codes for CASSLGDSLNYGYTF. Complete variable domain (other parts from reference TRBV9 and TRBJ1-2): DSGVTQTPKHLITATGQRVTLRCSPRSGDLSVYWYQQSLDQGLQFLIQYYNGEERAKGNILERFSAQQFPDLHSELNLSSLELGDSALYFCASSLGDSLNYGYTFGSGTRLTVV.

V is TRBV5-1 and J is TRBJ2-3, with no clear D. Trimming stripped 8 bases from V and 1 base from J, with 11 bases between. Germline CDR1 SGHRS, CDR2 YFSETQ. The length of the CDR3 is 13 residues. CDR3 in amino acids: CASTPGGTDTQYF. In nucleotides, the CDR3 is TGCGCCAGTACCCCTGGGGGCACAGATACGCAGTATTTT.

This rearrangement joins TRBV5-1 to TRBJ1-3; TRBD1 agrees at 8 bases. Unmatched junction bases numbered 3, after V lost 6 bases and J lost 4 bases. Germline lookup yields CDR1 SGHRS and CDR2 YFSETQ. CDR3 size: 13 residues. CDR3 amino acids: CASTQGAGNTIYF. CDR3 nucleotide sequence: TGCGCCAGCACCCAGGGGGCCGGAAACACCATATATTTT.

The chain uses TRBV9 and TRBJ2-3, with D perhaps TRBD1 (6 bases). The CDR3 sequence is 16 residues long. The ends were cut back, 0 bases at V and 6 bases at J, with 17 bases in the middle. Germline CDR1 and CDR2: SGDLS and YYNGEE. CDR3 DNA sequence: TGTGCCAGCAGCGTAGAGACAGGTTTTTTGACGGATACGCAGTATTTT. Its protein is CASSVETGFLTDTQYF.

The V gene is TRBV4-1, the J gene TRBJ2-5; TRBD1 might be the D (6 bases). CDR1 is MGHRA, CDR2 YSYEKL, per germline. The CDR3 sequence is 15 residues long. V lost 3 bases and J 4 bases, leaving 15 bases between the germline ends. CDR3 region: CASSQHRQVGETQYF. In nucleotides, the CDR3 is TGCGCCAGCAGCCAGCATAGACAGGTTGGAGAGACCCAGTACTTC.

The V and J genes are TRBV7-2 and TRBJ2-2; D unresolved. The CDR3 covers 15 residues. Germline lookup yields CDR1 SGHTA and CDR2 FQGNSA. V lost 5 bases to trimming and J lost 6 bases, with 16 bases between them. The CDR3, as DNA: TGTGCCAGCAGCCTCAATTCGGCCCGGTCCGGGGAGCTGTTTTTT. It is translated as CASSLNSARSGELFF.

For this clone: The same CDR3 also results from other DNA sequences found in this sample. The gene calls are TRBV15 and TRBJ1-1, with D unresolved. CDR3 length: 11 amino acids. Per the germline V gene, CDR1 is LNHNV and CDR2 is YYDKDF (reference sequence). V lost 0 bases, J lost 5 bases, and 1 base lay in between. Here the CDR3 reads CATSRDTEAFF. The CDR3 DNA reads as TGTGCCACCAGCAGAGATACTGAAGCTTTCTTT.

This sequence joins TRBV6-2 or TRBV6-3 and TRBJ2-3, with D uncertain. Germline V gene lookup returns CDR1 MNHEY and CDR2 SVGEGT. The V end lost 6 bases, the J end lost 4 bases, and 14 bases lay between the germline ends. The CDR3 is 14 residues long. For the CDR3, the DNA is TGTGCCAGCAGCTCGATCGACCCTCCAGATACGCAGTATTTT. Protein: CASSSIDPPDTQYF.

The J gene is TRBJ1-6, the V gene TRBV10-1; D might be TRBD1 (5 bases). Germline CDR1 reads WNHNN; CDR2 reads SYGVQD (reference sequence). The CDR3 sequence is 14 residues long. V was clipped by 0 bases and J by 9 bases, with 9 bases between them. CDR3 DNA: TGCGCCAGCAGTGAGTCGGCAGGGCCTTCACCCCTCCACTTT. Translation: CASSESAGPSPLHF.

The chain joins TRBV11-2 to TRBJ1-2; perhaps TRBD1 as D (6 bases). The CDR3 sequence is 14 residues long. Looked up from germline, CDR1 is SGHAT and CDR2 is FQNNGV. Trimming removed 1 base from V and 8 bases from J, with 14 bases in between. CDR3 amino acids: CASSLAQGMEGYTF. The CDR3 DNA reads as TGTGCCAGCAGCTTAGCTCAGGGGATGGAGGGCTACACCTTC.

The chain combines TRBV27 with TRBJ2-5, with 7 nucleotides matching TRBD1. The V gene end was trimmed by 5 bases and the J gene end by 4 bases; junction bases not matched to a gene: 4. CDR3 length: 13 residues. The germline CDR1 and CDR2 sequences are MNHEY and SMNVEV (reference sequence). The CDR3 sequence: CASSTDRVETQYF. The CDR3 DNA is TGTGCCAGCAGTACAGACAGGGTAGAGACCCAGTACTTC.

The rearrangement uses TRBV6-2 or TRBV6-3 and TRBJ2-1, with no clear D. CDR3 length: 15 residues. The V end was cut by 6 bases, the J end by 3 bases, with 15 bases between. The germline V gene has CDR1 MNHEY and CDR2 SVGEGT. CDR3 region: CASSPSGVGYNEQFF. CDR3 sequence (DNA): TGTGCCAGCAGCCCGAGTGGGGTTGGCTACAATGAGCAGTTCTTC.

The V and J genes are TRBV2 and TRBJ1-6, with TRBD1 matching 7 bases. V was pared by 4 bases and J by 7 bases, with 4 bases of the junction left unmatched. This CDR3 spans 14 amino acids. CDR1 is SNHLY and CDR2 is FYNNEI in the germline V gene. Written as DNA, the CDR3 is TGTGCCAGCAGTGGGGGGACAGCAAATTCACCCCTCCACTTT. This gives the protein CASSGGTANSPLHF.

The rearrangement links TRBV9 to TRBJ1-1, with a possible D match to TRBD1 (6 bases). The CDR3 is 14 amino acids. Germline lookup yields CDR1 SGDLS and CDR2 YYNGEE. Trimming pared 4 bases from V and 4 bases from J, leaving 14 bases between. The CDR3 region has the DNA TGTGCCAGCAGCCTACAGGGTAGGGGCACTGAAGCTTTCTTT. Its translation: CASSLQGRGTEAFF.

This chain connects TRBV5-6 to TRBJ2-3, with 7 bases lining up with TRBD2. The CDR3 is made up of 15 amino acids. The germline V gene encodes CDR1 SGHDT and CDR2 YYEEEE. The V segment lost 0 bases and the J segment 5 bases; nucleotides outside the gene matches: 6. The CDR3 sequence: CASSLAGGGGDTQYF. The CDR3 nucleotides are TGTGCCAGCAGCTTGGCGGGGGGAGGAGGAGATACGCAGTATTTT. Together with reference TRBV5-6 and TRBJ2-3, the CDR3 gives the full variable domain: DAGVTQSPTHLIKTRGQQVTLRCSPKSGHDTVSWYQQALGQGPQFIFQYYEEEERQRGNFPDRFSGHQFPNYSSELNVNALLLGDSALYLCASSLAGGGGDTQYFGPGTRLTVL.

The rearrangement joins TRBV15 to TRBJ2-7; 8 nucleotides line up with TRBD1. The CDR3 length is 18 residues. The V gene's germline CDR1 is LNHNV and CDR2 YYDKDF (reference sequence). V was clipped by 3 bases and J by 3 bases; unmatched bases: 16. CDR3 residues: CATSRDLPRQGTLYEQYF. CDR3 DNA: TGTGCCACCAGCAGGGACCTACCCAGACAGGGGACACTCTACGAGCAGTACTTC.

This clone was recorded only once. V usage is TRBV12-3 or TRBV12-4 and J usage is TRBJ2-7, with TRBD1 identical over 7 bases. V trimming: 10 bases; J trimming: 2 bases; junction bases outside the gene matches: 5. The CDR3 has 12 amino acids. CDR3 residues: CATRQGAYEQYF. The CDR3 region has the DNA TGTGCCACCCGACAGGGAGCCTACGAGCAGTACTTC.

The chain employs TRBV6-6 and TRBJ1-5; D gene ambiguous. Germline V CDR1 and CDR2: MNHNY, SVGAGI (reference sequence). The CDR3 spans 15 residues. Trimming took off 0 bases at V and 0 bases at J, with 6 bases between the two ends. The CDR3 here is CASSYSPDSNQPQHF. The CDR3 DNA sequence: TGTGCCAGCAGTTACTCGCCAGATAGCAATCAGCCCCAGCATTTT.

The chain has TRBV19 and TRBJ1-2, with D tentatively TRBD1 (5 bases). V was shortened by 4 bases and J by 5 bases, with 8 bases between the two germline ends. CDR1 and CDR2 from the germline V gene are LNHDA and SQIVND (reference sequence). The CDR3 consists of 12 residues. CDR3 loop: CASSRGFYGYTF. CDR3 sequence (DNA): TGTGCCAGTAGTAGGGGGTTTTATGGCTACACCTTC.